This T cell receptor beta chain was sequenced for a study of blood T cells in healthy people across ages. A sample-barcoded 5' primer and a J-beta primer mix were used in a second PCR of roughly 7 to 12 cycles. Each CDR3 protein is one row after TCRdb ran MiXCR on the 5' RACE reads. The data hold 790,000 or so distinct CDR3 sequences, with 56% observed a single time. CDR3 size: 12 residues. V dropped 3 bases and J dropped 12; count of bases not matched to a gene: 1. Germline lookup yields CDR1 SQVTM and CDR2 ANQGSEA. Sequenced material: blood. The TCR was taken from a man aged 35 to 55 in good health. The rearrangement uses TRBV29-1 and TRBJ2-6; 11 positions match TRBD1. CDR3 DNA: TGCAGCGTTGAGGACAGGGGGCGCGTCCTGACTTTC. This gives the protein CSVEDRGRVLTF.